This record looks at one TCR beta chain sequence and its context. The target antigen is unknown. These data come from a study of CD8+CD57+ T cells in acquired aplastic anemia. About the study: When averaged, DNA from sorted CD4+ and CD8+ cells came to approximately 3 ug.

Profiles of TCR beta VDJ and CDR3 were generated from a genomic DNA template. MiXCR was run by TCRdb on the reads, yielding one entry per CDR3 protein. The sample carries hundreds of thousands of distinct CDR3 sequences, 40% to 60% recorded once. Trimming took off 6 bases at V and 2 bases at J, with 17 bases between the two ends. The germline V gene encodes CDR1 DFQATT and CDR2 SNEGSKA (reference sequence). The CDR3 consists of 14 residues. Sequencing was done on patients that had shown CD8+CD57+ cell expansion by flow cytometry. Whole-study findings and limits: Researchers report that approximately 28 CD8+ CDR3 sequences appeared in both patients and controls.

The V gene is TRBV20-1, the J gene TRBJ2-7; D gene uncertain. The sample comprised sorted CD4+, CD8+, or CD8+CD57+ T cells (not recorded which) from PBMCs. The receptor was isolated from a human donor with aplastic anemia. The CDR3 sequence is CSASSDLHTYEQYF. Here the CDR3 DNA reads TGCAGTGCCAGCAGTGACCTACACACCTACGAGCAGTACTTC.